The 27 T cell receptor beta chains below come from one sample, sequenced in a study of metastatic and nonmetastatic thyroid tumors. TCRdb re-clonotyped the PCR reads through MiXCR. The repertoire has roughly 25,000 clones, approximately 24% of them found once; the top ten carry roughly 18%. Patients underwent thyroid surgery, and none had received any treatment before it. The sequenced material came from blood. These receptors originate from a male donor with papillary thyroid cancer or a benign thyroid nodule (not recorded which). Some clones in this sample may be carry-over from other donors' samples.

Of note for this clone: A read error is possible here, since a much larger clone lies one base away. The rearrangement joins TRBV5-4 to TRBJ2-2; tentatively, D is TRBD1 (5 bases). The CDR3 extends over 14 amino acids. Germline assignment: CDR1 SGHNT and CDR2 YYREEE (reference sequence). The CDR3 nucleotides are TGTGCCAGCGGCTTCTCCAGGGCGGCTGGGGAGCTGTTTTTT. Encoded protein: CASGFSRAAGELFF. The whole variable domain, filled in from reference TRBV5-4 and TRBJ2-2, reads ETGVTQSPTHLIKTRGQQVTLRCSSQSGHNTVSWYQQALGQGPQFIFQYYREEENGRGNFPPRFSGLQFPNYSSELNVNALELDDSALYLCASGFSRAAGELFFGEGSRLTVL.

This clone was detected many times. The chain links TRBV25-1 to TRBJ1-1, with 7 bases identical to TRBD1. CDR1 MGHDK and CDR2 SYGVNS come from the germline V gene. The junction had 0 bases not matched to a gene; V was cut back by 2 bases and J by 0 bases. There are 14 residues in the CDR3. CDR3 bases: TGTGCCAGCAGTGAAACAGGGGTGAACACTGAAGCTTTCTTT. It yields the protein CASSETGVNTEAFF.

Many counts were recorded for this clone. CDR3 protein: CASSPLKYEQYF. In nucleotides, the CDR3 is TGTGCCAGCTCACCTTTAAAGTACGAGCAGTACTTC. The chain recombines TRBV18 with TRBJ2-7; D call uncertain. The germline V gene encodes CDR1 KGHSH and CDR2 LQKENI. Trimming left V 3 bases short and J 4 bases short, with 7 bases between. CDR3 length equals 12 residues.

The DNA for the CDR3 is TGTGCCAGCAGCCCCTCCGGGGACACCTATGGCTACACCTTC. Its translation is CASSPSGDTYGYTF. V usage is TRBV7-9 and J usage is TRBJ1-2; perhaps TRBD1 as D (6 bases). The germline CDR1 and CDR2 sequences are SEHNR and FQNEAQ (reference sequence). Deletions cut 5 bases from V and 4 bases from J, with 14 bases between. The CDR3 loop spans 14 amino acids. Variable domain in full (rest from reference TRBV7-9 and TRBJ1-2): DTGVSQNPRHKITKRGQNVTFRCDPISEHNRLYWYRQTLGQGPEFLTYFQNEAQLEKSRLLSDRFSAERPKGSFSTLEIQRTEQGDSAMYLCASSPSGDTYGYTFGSGTRLTVV.

This clone was observed many times. The J gene is TRBJ1-5, the V gene TRBV28; possibly TRBD1 for D (6 bases). V was cut by 10 bases and J by 6 bases, with 19 bases left in between. The CDR3 is made up of 14 amino acids. Germline V CDR1 and CDR2: MDHEN, SYDVKM. The CDR3 spells CATRGRLGGQPQHF. The CDR3, as DNA: TGTGCCACCAGGGGACGCTTAGGCGGTCAGCCCCAGCATTTT. The full variable domain, rest sourced from reference TRBV28 and TRBJ1-5, is DVKVTQSSRYLVKRTGEKVFLECVQDMDHENMFWYRQDPGLGLRLIYFSYDVKMKEKGDIPEGYSVSREKKERFSLILESASTNQTSMYLCATRGRLGGQPQHFGDGTRLSIL.

Turning to this clone: Compared with germline, one end of the junction differs, possibly owing to a read error. V is TRBV24-1 and J is TRBJ2-7, with D unresolved. This CDR3 spans 17 amino acids. Germline V CDR1 and CDR2: KGHDR, SFDVKD. The CDR3, as DNA: TGTCCCACCAGTGACCGCACCTCTAAACAAGCAACCTACGAGCAGTACTTC. Its translation: CPTSDRTSKQATYEQYF.

This clone was picked up many times. The chain joins TRBV19 to TRBJ1-5; D unresolved. Germline V CDR1 and CDR2: LNHDA, SQIVND (reference sequence). V was cut by 5 bases and J by 0 bases, with 8 bases left in between. The CDR3 consists of 14 residues. The CDR3 loop reads CASSLIDSNQPQHF. The CDR3 DNA is TGTGCCAGTAGTTTAATTGATAGCAATCAGCCCCAGCATTTT. Filled out from reference TRBV19 and TRBJ1-5, the complete variable domain reads DGGITQSPKYLFRKEGQNVTLSCEQNLNHDAMYWYRQDPGQGLRLIYYSQIVNDFQKGDIAEGYSVSREKKESFPLTVTSAQKNPTAFYLCASSLIDSNQPQHFGDGTRLSIL.

The sample holds many counts of this clone. The chain links TRBV19 to TRBJ2-3, with 9 bases matching TRBD2. CDR1 is LNHDA and CDR2 is SQIVND in the germline V gene (reference sequence). The CDR3 is made up of 16 amino acids. Trimming took 3 bases from V and 4 from J; bases not matched to a gene: 8. CDR3 nucleotide sequence: TGTGCCAGTAGTATTGAGATCCTAGCGGGGTCAGATACGCAGTATTTT. It translates to CASSIEILAGSDTQYF.

The CDR3 loop is CASSLQGNGNTIYF. CDR3 coding DNA: TGTGCCAGCAGCTTACAGGGGAATGGAAACACCATATATTTT. This rearrangement joins TRBV7-2 to TRBJ1-3; D is possibly TRBD1 (6 bases). Trimming removed 2 bases at V and 3 bases at J, with 8 bases between. This CDR3 spans 14 amino acids. Germline assignment: CDR1 SGHTA and CDR2 FQGNSA.

The chain has TRBV20-1 and TRBJ2-1; TRBD2 might be the D (5 bases). Germline values: CDR1 DFQATT, CDR2 SNEGSKA (reference sequence). The CDR3 sequence is 14 residues long. Trimming shortened V by 5 bases and J by 2 bases, and 13 bases separated the two germline ends. This CDR3 is CSALTTRTYNEQFF. CDR3 nucleotide sequence: TGCAGTGCTCTGACTACTCGGACCTACAATGAGCAGTTCTTC.

This clone is medium-sized (0.01 to 0.1%). In DNA, the CDR3 is TGCGCCAGCAGCTTGACGAGCGACACCGGGGAGCTGTTTTTT. Its translation is CASSLTSDTGELFF. The gene calls are TRBV5-1 and TRBJ2-2; D is undetermined. The length of the CDR3 is 14 residues. Between the trimmed V and J ends, which lost 1 base and 3 bases, there was a span of 7 bases. Germline assignment: CDR1 SGHRS and CDR2 YFSETQ.

The CDR3 loop is CAWSAGGGEKLFF. The CDR3, as DNA: TGTGCCTGGAGTGCAGGGGGAGGGGAAAAACTGTTTTTT. V is TRBV30 and J is TRBJ1-4; 7 bases are shared with TRBD1. The J segment lost 8 bases and the V segment lost 1 base, leaving 4 bases of the junction unmatched. The CDR3 is made up of 13 amino acids. Germline-derived CDR1 and CDR2 are GTSNPN and SVGIG (reference sequence).

The CDR3 DNA sequence: TGTGCCAGCAGTCCTATCGGGACAGGGGGCAACGAGCAGTACTTC. It codes for CASSPIGTGGNEQYF. The rearrangement links TRBV28 to TRBJ2-7; 12 nucleotides align to TRBD1. The CDR3 covers 15 residues. After removal of 5 bases from V and 5 bases from J, the junction contained 7 bases not matched to a gene. Germline V gives CDR1 MDHEN, CDR2 SYDVKM.

This rearrangement joins TRBV20-1 to TRBJ1-2, with TRBD1 matching over 7 bases. After removal of 5 bases from V and 0 bases from J, the junction contained 9 bases not matched to a gene. The germline V gene has CDR1 DFQATT and CDR2 SNEGSKA (reference sequence). CDR3 length equals 15 residues. The chain's CDR3 is CSAYRDREANYGYTF. CDR3 DNA: TGCAGTGCTTATCGAGACAGGGAAGCTAACTATGGCTACACCTTC.

Many counts were recorded for this clone. Its ends do not fully match the called genes, so a read error is possible. The chain couples TRBV6-2 or TRBV6-3 to TRBJ1-1; perhaps TRBD1 as D (6 bases). The CDR3 length is 15 residues. Germline lookup yields CDR1 MNHEY and CDR2 SVGEGT. CDR3: CAGSYSGQGWAEAFF. CDR3 coding DNA: TGTGCCGGCAGTTACTCGGGCCAGGGGTGGGCTGAAGCTTTCTTT.

This clone turned up a few times. This chain joins TRBV2 and TRBJ1-2, with no clear D. CDR3 size: 13 residues. Germline V lookup: CDR1 SNHLY, CDR2 FYNNEI. With 6 bases removed from V and 8 bases from J, the gap between germline ends came to 16 bases. Here the CDR3 reads CASRPEAGLGYTF. CDR3 bases: TGTGCCAGCAGGCCGGAGGCAGGCCTGGGCTACACCTTC.

This clone was recorded once. This chain connects TRBV11-3 to TRBJ2-7; TRBD1 or TRBD2 may be the D gene (5 bases each). The germline gives CDR1 SGHNT, CDR2 YENEEA. The CDR3 runs 15 residues. The V and J ends lost 1 base and 2 bases respectively, with 12 bases between them. The CDR3 sequence is CASSLGGDGAYEQYF. For the CDR3, the DNA is TGTGCCAGCAGCTTAGGAGGGGACGGAGCCTACGAGCAGTACTTC.

There are many counts of this clone. The genes are TRBV28 and TRBJ1-1, with D possibly being TRBD1 (6 bases). The CDR3 sequence is 13 residues long. Germline V gene lookup returns CDR1 MDHEN and CDR2 SYDVKM. Trimming took off 8 bases at V and 12 bases at J, with 22 bases between the two ends. Written as DNA, the CDR3 is TGTGCCAGCCCCGGGGGGGGGGCGCTTGGGACTTTCTTT. Translated: CASPGGGALGTFF.

This clone was found once. The V call is TRBV5-1, the J call TRBJ2-1; 14 bases align to TRBD2. Germline assignment: CDR1 SGHRS and CDR2 YFSETQ. V lost 5 bases and J lost 11; bases outside the gene matches: 3. The CDR3 is made up of 13 amino acids. CDR3 in amino acids: CASSWTSGGQQFF. The CDR3 nucleotides read TGCGCCAGCAGTTGGACTAGCGGGGGGCAGCAGTTCTTC.

This clone was counted ten times or more. Given a much more abundant clone one base away, this may be a read error. Additional DNA sequences in this sample encode the identical CDR3. This rearrangement joins TRBV6-1 to TRBJ2-7; TRBD1 is a possible D gene (6 bases). CDR3 size: 15 residues. Germline-derived CDR1 and CDR2 are MNHNS and SASEGT. V shed 7 bases and J shed 2 bases, with 18 bases lying between them. The CDR3: CASKRSGTRAYEQYF. CDR3 nucleotides: TGTGCCAGCAAGCGGAGTGGGACACGGGCCTACGAGCAGTACTTC.

This clone was counted only a few times. CDR3 nucleotides: TGTGCCAGCAGCCGCCCAGGGTACGAGCAGTACTTC. It translates to CASSRPGYEQYF. The chain carries TRBV7-2 and TRBJ2-7; D perhaps matches TRBD1 (5 bases). CDR3 size: 12 residues. Germline V gene data show CDR1 as SGHTA and CDR2 as FQGNSA. The germline V and J ends were trimmed by 5 bases and 4 bases, with 9 bases remaining between them.

This clone was recorded at least ten times. The chain has TRBV18 and TRBJ2-2; possibly TRBD1 for D (6 bases). The CDR3 totals 16 residues. V shed 3 bases and J shed 1 base, with 12 bases lying between them. CDR1 and CDR2 (germline): KGHSH, LQKENI. CDR3 amino acids: CASSPYRDLNTGELFF. The CDR3 nucleotides read TGTGCCAGCTCACCTTACAGGGATCTGAACACCGGGGAGCTGTTTTTT.

The CDR3: CSAKGAFGTGTRDTQYF. CDR3 nucleotide sequence: TGCAGTGCAAAGGGAGCATTCGGGACAGGGACGAGAGATACGCAGTATTTT. The chain combines TRBV20-1 with TRBJ2-3, with 9 positions matching TRBD1. After removal of 6 bases from V and 5 bases from J, the junction contained 18 bases not matched to a gene. The CDR3 is 17 amino acids. CDR1 DFQATT and CDR2 SNEGSKA come from the germline V gene (reference sequence).

This clone was seen at least ten times. The chain employs TRBV5-1 and TRBJ2-2; 8 bases match TRBD1. The junction had 4 bases not matched to a gene; V was cut back by 3 bases and J by 3 bases. Looked up from germline, CDR1 is SGHRS and CDR2 is YFSETQ. The CDR3 loop spans 15 amino acids. CDR3: CASSWTGPDTGELFF. In nucleotides, the CDR3 is TGCGCCAGCAGCTGGACAGGGCCGGACACCGGGGAGCTGTTTTTT.

This clone was seen ten or more times. The rearrangement uses TRBV6-2 or TRBV6-3 and TRBJ1-5; 8 bases align to TRBD1. Germline CDR1 and CDR2: MNHEY and SVGEGT. This CDR3 has 14 amino acids. V was clipped by 7 bases and J by 5 bases; unmatched bases: 7. The CDR3 region is CASTPGTGYQPQHF. In DNA form, the CDR3 reads TGTGCCAGCACCCCCGGGACAGGATATCAGCCCCAGCATTTT.

The table lists this clone with many counts. The J gene is TRBJ1-2, the V gene TRBV6-1, with D maybe TRBD1 (5 bases). The CDR3 contains 12 residues. Germline CDR1 is MNHNS and CDR2 is SASEGT. Trimming removed 6 bases at V and 8 bases at J, with 13 bases between. The CDR3 spells CASSFLWGGYTF. The CDR3 DNA follows: TGTGCCAGCAGCTTCTTGTGGGGGGGCTACACCTTC.

V gene TRBV9 combines with J gene TRBJ2-6; D is ambiguous. The length of the CDR3 is 16 residues. The germline CDR1 and CDR2 sequences are SGDLS and YYNGEE. The CDR3 loop reads CDGRSDGRAGANVLTF. The CDR3 DNA reads as TGTGACGGCAGATCGGACGGACGCGCTGGGGCCAACGTCCTGACTTTC.